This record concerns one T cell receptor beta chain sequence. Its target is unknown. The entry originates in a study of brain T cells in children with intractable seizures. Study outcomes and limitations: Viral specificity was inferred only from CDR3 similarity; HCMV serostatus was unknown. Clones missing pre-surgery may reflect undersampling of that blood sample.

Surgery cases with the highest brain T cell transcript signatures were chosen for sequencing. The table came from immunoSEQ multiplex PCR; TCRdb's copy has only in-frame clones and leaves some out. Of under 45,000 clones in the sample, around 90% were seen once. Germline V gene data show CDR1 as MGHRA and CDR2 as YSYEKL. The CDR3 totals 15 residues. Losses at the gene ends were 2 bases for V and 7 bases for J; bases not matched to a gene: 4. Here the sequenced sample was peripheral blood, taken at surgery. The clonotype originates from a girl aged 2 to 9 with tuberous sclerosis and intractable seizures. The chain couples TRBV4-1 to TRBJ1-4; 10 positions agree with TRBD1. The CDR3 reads CASSQMDRGGEKLFF. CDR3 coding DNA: TGCGCCAGCAGCCAAATGGACAGGGGGGGTGAAAAACTGTTTTTT.